The entry below gives a single T cell receptor (beta chain) sequence along with its context. What it binds is not known. Trimming took 7 bases from V and 4 from J; bases not matched to a gene: 5. Germline CDR1 and CDR2: WNHNN and SYGVQD (reference sequence). This CDR3 contains 13 residues. This entry belongs to a study of cytomegalovirus exposure and HLA in healthy donors. Study results and limitations: The listing of 160 or so TCR beta chains classed them as cytomegalovirus-associated. It was in a later analysis that TCR association rates were seen to vary by HLA locus, highest for DRB1 and lowest for HLA-C.

Primers: 60 Vbeta forward and 13 Jbeta reverse. TCRdb keeps only in-frame clones here, not all; method: immunoSEQ multiplex PCR. The profile covers nearly 110,000 clones, with 77% appearing a single time and 4% to 5% taken by the ten largest. The donors were healthy bone marrow donors. This receptor was obtained from a male donor in good health and CMV-seronegative. The sample consisted of PBMCs. The chain is built from TRBV10-1 and TRBJ2-5; the match to TRBD1 covers 8 bases. The CDR3: CASNHDRGETQYF. The DNA for the CDR3 is TGCGCCAGCAATCACGACAGGGGAGAGACCCAGTACTTC.